This T cell receptor beta chain was recovered during a study of T cells after yellow fever vaccination. On this clonotype itself: Antigen specificity is unknown.

There are 17 residues in the CDR3. Germline V gene sequence: CDR1 LGHNA, CDR2 YNFKEQ. Trimming cost V 3 bases and J 3 bases, with 18 bases left between them. Study-level results: Booster samples showed a return of most primary-vaccination clones (roughly 96% CD4, 88% CD8). In FACS-sorted repertoires, abundant clonotypes from the bulk population could appear as contaminants. Researchers noted that a small share of clonotypes showed up in both CD4 and CD8 compartments.

Making TCR cDNA involved 5'RACE template switching, which added UMIs and a universal primer site. TCRdb passed the 5' RACE reads through MiXCR, listing each CDR3 protein once. The sample carries a few hundred thousand distinct CDR3 sequences, around 7% recorded once. The TCR comes from a man younger than 30 who received the YFV17D yellow fever vaccine. The genes are TRBV4-2 and TRBJ2-1, with D unresolved. Material: PBMCs, obtained around 45 days after the first yellow fever vaccination. The CDR3 nucleotides are TGTGCCAGCAGCCAGGTGTCTGGCGCCGCAAACTACAATGAGCAGTTCTTC. Protein sequence: CASSQVSGAANYNEQFF.